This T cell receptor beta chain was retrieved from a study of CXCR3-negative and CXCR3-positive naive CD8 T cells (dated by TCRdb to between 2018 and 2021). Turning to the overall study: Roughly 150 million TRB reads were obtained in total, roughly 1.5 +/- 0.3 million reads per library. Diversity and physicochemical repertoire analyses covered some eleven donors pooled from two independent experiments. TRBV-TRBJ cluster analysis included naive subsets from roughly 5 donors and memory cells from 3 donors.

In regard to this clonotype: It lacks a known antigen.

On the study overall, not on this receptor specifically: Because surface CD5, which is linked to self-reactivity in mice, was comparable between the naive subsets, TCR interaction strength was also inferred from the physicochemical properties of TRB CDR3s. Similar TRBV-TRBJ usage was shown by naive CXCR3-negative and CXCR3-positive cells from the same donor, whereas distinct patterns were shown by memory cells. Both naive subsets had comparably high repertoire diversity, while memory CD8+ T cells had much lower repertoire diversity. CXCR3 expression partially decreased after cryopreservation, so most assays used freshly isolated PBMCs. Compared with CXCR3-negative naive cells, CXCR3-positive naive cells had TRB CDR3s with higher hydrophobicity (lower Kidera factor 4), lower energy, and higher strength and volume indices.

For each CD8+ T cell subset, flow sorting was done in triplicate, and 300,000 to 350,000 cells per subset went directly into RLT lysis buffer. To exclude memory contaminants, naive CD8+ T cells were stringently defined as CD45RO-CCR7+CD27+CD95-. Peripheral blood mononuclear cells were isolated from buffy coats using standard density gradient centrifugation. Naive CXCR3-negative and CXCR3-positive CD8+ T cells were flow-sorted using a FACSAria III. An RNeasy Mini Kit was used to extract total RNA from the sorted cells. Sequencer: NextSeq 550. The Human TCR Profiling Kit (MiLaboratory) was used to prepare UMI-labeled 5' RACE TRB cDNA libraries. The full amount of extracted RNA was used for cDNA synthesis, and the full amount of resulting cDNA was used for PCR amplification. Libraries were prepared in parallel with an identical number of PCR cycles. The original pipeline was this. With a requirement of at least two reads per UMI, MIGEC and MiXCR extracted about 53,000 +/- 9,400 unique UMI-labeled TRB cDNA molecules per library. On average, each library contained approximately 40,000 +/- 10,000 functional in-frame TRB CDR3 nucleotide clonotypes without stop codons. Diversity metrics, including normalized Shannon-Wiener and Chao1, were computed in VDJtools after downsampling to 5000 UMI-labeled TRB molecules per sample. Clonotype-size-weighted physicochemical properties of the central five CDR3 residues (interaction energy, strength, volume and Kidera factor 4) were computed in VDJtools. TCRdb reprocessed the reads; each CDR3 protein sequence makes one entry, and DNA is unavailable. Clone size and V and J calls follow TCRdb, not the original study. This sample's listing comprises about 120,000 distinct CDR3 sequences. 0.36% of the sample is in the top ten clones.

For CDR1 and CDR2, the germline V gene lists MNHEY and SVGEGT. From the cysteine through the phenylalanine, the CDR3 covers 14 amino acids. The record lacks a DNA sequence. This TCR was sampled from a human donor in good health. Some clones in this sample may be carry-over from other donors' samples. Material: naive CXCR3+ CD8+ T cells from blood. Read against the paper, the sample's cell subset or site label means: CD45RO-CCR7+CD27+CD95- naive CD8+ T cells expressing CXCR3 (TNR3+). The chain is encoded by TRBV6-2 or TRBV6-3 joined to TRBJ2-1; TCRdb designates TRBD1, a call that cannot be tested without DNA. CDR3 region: CASRPWDRRDEQFF.